The clone carrying this T cell receptor beta chain has just a few counts. Antigen: not known. The data were obtained in a study of cytomegalovirus exposure and HLA in healthy donors. Across the whole study: Early on, a data release was issued that held 80 million or so unique TCRs from HLA-typed donors. General study findings and limits: It is likely that the observed cluster of highly shared sequence variants was a sequencing artifact. The authors confirmed in vitro that a few CMV-associated chains were specific for CMV antigens. A link between a missense DCLRE1C variant and TCR beta V- and J-gene trimming emerged from a later analysis.

The PCR employed 60 Vbeta primers together with 13 Jbeta primers. Data came from immunoSEQ multiplex PCR; TCRdb stores just in-frame clones and leaves some out. Of 110,000 to 150,000 clones in the sample, around 10% were seen once. This sequence was found in a man in his forties or fifties in good health and CMV-seronegative. Input material: PBMCs.

The CDR3 DNA sequence: TGTGCCAGTAGCCCAAAGGGACAGACAAACTATGGCTACACCTTC. Amino acids: CASSPKGQTNYGYTF. The rearrangement joins TRBV19 to TRBJ1-2, with 7 bases matching TRBD1. The V and J ends lost 6 bases and 2 bases, in that order; junction bases with no gene match: 9. Germline assignment: CDR1 LNHDA and CDR2 SQIVND (reference sequence). The CDR3 totals 15 residues.